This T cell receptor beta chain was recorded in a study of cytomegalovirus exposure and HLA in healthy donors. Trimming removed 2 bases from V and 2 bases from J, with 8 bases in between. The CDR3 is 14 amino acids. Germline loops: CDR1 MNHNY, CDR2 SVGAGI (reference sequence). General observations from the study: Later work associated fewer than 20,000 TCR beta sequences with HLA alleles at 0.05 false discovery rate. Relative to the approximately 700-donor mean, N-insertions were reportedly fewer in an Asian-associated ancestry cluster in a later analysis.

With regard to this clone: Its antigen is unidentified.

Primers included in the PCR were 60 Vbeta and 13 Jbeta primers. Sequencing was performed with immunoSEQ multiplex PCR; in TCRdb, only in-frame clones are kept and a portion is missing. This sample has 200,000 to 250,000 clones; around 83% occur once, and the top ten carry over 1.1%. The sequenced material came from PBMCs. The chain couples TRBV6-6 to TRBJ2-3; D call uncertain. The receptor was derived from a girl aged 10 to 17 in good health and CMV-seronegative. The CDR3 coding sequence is TGTGCCAGCAGTTACGGGCACCTCACAGATACGCAGTATTTT. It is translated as CASSYGHLTDTQYF.